Below, one T cell receptor beta chain is given with its context. Its ends do not fully match the called genes, so a read error is possible. This entry comes from a study of tumor-infiltrating lymphocytes in primary liver carcinoma. The investigators made TCR beta cDNA from around 540 ng total RNA, using a constant-region primer. Three rounds of nested multiplex PCR with slightly modified ARM-PCR produced TCR beta libraries. TRBV1-TRBV30 forward primers paired with a C-beta reverse primer were used in the first two PCR rounds, which ran roughly 9 cycles each. TCRdb passed the multiplex PCR reads through MiXCR, listing each CDR3 protein once. This sample has around 170,000 distinct CDR3 sequences, with over 45% found just once. Per the germline V gene, CDR1 is SQVTM and CDR2 is ANQGSEA. The CDR3 extends over 11 amino acids. Researchers drew blood RNA from unsorted whole blood and extracted germline DNA as well. Patients had chronic HBV infection and were treatment-naive.

The TCR originated in a middle-aged man with primary liver carcinoma and hepatitis B virus infection. The chain links TRBV29-1 to TRBJ1-2; D is uncertain. The sample taken for sequencing was peripheral blood. The CDR3 sequence: CSESHDYCYTF. The CDR3 DNA sequence: TGCAGCGAAAGTCATGACTATTGCTACACCTTC.